This TCR beta chain was found in a study of CD8+ T cells in alopecia areata. Treatment denoted: oral pan-JAK inhibitor, 5-10 mg twice daily. The CDR3 contains 11 residues. Germline V gives CDR1 SGHTA, CDR2 FQGNSA. V shed 5 bases and J shed 1 base, with 3 bases lying between them. TCR sequencing used cDNA made by reverse transcription of extracted RNA. Here immunoSEQ multiplex PCR was the method, and the copy in TCRdb shows in-frame clones only, minus some. The data contain fewer than 150,000 clones, around 82% of them singletons. Comment on this clone: At the DNA level, this CDR3 is encoded by other sequences in the same sample as well.

This material consisted of CD8+ T cells sorted from blood, taken at week 4, from a patient treated with tofacitinib. This TCR came from a human donor with alopecia areata. The J gene is TRBJ2-7, the V gene TRBV7-2, with no clear D. In DNA form, the CDR3 reads TGTGCCAGCAGCCTTTCCTACGAGCAGTACTTC. Residues: CASSLSYEQYF.